These 20 T cell receptor beta chains were sequenced from one sample in a study of cytomegalovirus exposure and HLA in healthy donors. 60 Vbeta and 13 Jbeta primers were used in PCR. The method was immunoSEQ multiplex PCR; TCRdb's version includes in-frame clones alone and lacks a portion of them. This table has some 120,000 clones, about two thirds appearing once. The sequenced sample was PBMCs. These receptor sequences come from a man between 60 and 70 years old in good health and CMV-seropositive.

The J gene is TRBJ2-1, the V gene TRBV11-2; D perhaps matches TRBD1 (6 bases). Germline V gene data show CDR1 as SGHAT and CDR2 as FQNNGV. V was cut by 3 bases and J by 15 bases, with 12 bases left in between. The CDR3 sequence is 11 residues long. The CDR3 sequence is CASSFRGGLFF. The CDR3 DNA follows: TGTGCCAGCAGCTTTAGAGGGGGATTGTTCTTC.

The chain couples TRBV6-5 to TRBJ2-1; tentatively, D is TRBD2 (6 bases). CDR1 is MNHEY, CDR2 SVGAGI, per germline. V was clipped by 5 bases and J by 2 bases, with 13 bases between them. The CDR3 loop spans 15 amino acids. In DNA, the CDR3 is TGTGCCAGCAGTCTAACAGGCGGGACCTACAATGAGCAGTTCTTC. The encoded protein is CASSLTGGTYNEQFF.

V usage is TRBV7-8 and J usage is TRBJ2-5, with D possibly TRBD1 on 5 matching bases. Germline CDR1 SGHVS, CDR2 FQNEAQ. CDR3 size: 16 residues. V was clipped by 7 bases and J by 2 bases, with 20 bases between them. CDR3: CASTRGPRVKQETQYF. The CDR3 nucleotides read TGTGCCAGCACCCGAGGCCCCAGGGTCAAACAAGAGACCCAGTACTTC.

V is TRBV5-1 and J is TRBJ2-7; TRBD1 aligns across 11 bases. Germline V gene lookup returns CDR1 SGHRS and CDR2 YFSETQ. The ends lost 5 bases at V and 1 base at J; junction bases unmatched: 2. This CDR3 comprises 14 residues. In DNA, the CDR3 is TGCGCCAGCAGTGGACAGGGGGCTTCCTACGAGCAGTACTTC. As protein: CASSGQGASYEQYF.

V gene TRBV6-1 combines with J gene TRBJ2-2; 7 bases agree with TRBD2. The junction had 4 bases not matched to a gene; V was cut back by 4 bases and J by 2 bases. CDR1 MNHNS and CDR2 SASEGT come from the germline V gene. CDR3 length: 15 residues. CDR3 DNA sequence: TGTGCCAGCAGTGTAGGGAGGGTTAACACCGGGGAGCTGTTTTTT. It yields the protein CASSVGRVNTGELFF.

V gene TRBV11-2 combines with J gene TRBJ1-1; possible D gene TRBD1, 6 bases. CDR1 is SGHAT and CDR2 is FQNNGV in the germline V gene. The length of the CDR3 is 14 residues. Trimming left V 2 bases short and J 5 bases short, with 12 bases between. Written as DNA, the CDR3 is TGTGCCAGCAGCTTAAATGGGGGCGGAACTGAAGCTTTCTTT. The encoded protein is CASSLNGGGTEAFF.

V and J are TRBV11-2 and TRBJ1-2; 9 bases match TRBD1. The V and J ends lost 5 bases and 5 bases, in that order; junction bases with no gene match: 9. The CDR3 spans 15 residues. Germline V CDR1 and CDR2: SGHAT, FQNNGV. The CDR3: CASSHDRGLSYGYTF. CDR3 DNA sequence: TGTGCCAGCAGCCATGACAGGGGGTTATCATATGGCTACACCTTC.

V and J are TRBV4-1 and TRBJ1-2; tentatively, D is TRBD1 (5 bases). Trimming shortened V by 4 bases and J by 5 bases, and 14 bases separated the two germline ends. CDR3 length: 14 amino acids. CDR1 and CDR2 (germline): MGHRA, YSYEKL. In DNA, the CDR3 is TGCGCCAGCAGCCCCTCATCCCAGGGATATGGCTACACCTTC. It codes for CASSPSSQGYGYTF.

V and J are TRBV27 and TRBJ2-7; 12 nucleotides align to TRBD2. Germline V gives CDR1 MNHEY, CDR2 SMNVEV (reference sequence). V gave up 7 bases and J gave up 6 bases; unmatched junction bases: 10. This CDR3 is 15 amino acids long. The CDR3 coding sequence is TGTGCCAGCACCAGAAGACTAGCGGGGGTAGCCGAGCAGTACTTC. It specifies CASTRRLAGVAEQYF.

This clone was observed a handful of times. This chain joins TRBV5-1 and TRBJ2-2; 7 positions match TRBD1. The V gene end was trimmed by 5 bases and the J gene end by 4 bases; junction bases not matched to a gene: 11. Germline CDR1 SGHRS, CDR2 YFSETQ. CDR3 length: 16 residues. The CDR3: CASSLMTGQLTGELFF. In DNA form, the CDR3 reads TGCGCCAGCAGTCTTATGACGGGACAGCTCACCGGGGAGCTGTTTTTT.

About this clone itself: The junction differs from germline at one of its ends, possibly a read error. This chain connects TRBV7-7 to TRBJ2-1, with 8 bases that match TRBD2. CDR1 is SSHAT and CDR2 is FNYEAQ in the germline V gene (reference sequence). This CDR3 has 16 amino acids. CDR3 region: CASSLGGGGNYNEQFF. CDR3 coding DNA: TGTGCTAGCAGCTTAGGCGGCGGGGGGAATTACAATGAGCAGTTCTTC.

This sequence joins TRBV9 and TRBJ1-4; tentative D call: TRBD1 (5 bases). This CDR3 has 15 amino acids. Germline V gene sequence: CDR1 SGDLS, CDR2 YYNGEE. V lost 4 bases to trimming and J lost 8 bases, with 18 bases between them. CDR3 amino acids: CASSTELGGSEKLFF. DNA for the CDR3: TGTGCCAGCAGCACGGAATTGGGGGGGAGCGAAAAACTGTTTTTT.

This CDR3 is CASRRGTGAVGELFF. In DNA form, the CDR3 reads TGTGCCAGCAGGCGGGGGACAGGGGCCGTCGGGGAGCTGTTTTTT. The chain is built from TRBV6-1 and TRBJ2-2, with 10 nucleotides matching TRBD1. The CDR3 runs 15 residues. From germline, CDR1 is MNHNS and CDR2 SASEGT. After removal of 6 bases from V and 7 bases from J, the junction contained 8 bases not matched to a gene.

This clone was seen a single time. The chain has TRBV5-4 and TRBJ2-4, with 7 bases matching TRBD1. CDR3 length: 14 residues. Losses at the gene ends were 0 bases for V and 3 bases for J; bases not matched to a gene: 0. Germline V gene data show CDR1 as SGHNT and CDR2 as YYREEE (reference sequence). The CDR3 region has the DNA TGTGCCAGCAGCTTGGGGGACAGCAAAAACATTCAGTACTTC. Its translation: CASSLGDSKNIQYF.

The V and J genes are TRBV18 and TRBJ2-5; 8 nucleotides line up with TRBD1. V dropped 6 bases and J dropped 5; count of bases not matched to a gene: 17. Germline V CDR1 and CDR2: KGHSH, LQKENI. CDR3 size: 17 residues. The chain's CDR3 is CASSRNRPGGSGETQYF. The CDR3 DNA sequence: TGTGCCAGCTCCCGCAATCGTCCAGGGGGCTCGGGGGAGACCCAGTACTTC.

This chain uses TRBV28 with TRBJ1-5, with D tentatively TRBD1 (6 bases). There are 13 residues in the CDR3. The germline V gene has CDR1 MDHEN and CDR2 SYDVKM. The V end was cut by 8 bases, the J end by 3 bases, with 11 bases between. The CDR3 reads CASRTDFNQPQHF. The CDR3 DNA follows: TGTGCCAGCCGGACAGACTTCAATCAGCCCCAGCATTTT.

The chain uses TRBV29-1 and TRBJ2-2; 7 positions match TRBD1. CDR3 length: 14 amino acids. CDR1 and CDR2 (germline): SQVTM, ANQGSEA. The V gene end was trimmed by 7 bases and the J gene end by 0 bases; junction bases not matched to a gene: 5. The CDR3 DNA sequence: TGCAGCGGCCGACAGGGTTCGAACACCGGGGAGCTGTTTTTT. Its translation: CSGRQGSNTGELFF.

Comment on this clone: This CDR3 is also generated by other DNA sequences in the sample. J is TRBJ2-2 and V is TRBV6-5, with TRBD2 as a possible D gene (5 bases). Deletions cut 5 bases from V and 5 bases from J, with 9 bases between. Germline V gives CDR1 MNHEY, CDR2 SVGAGI. This CDR3 region has 13 residues. The CDR3 DNA reads as TGTGCCAGCAGTCGGGGTGGAACCGGGGAGCTGTTTTTT. Translated, it gives CASSRGGTGELFF.

The chain employs TRBV7-2 and TRBJ2-5; a possible D gene is TRBD2 (5 bases). Germline assignment: CDR1 SGHTA and CDR2 FQGNSA. The CDR3 has 12 amino acids. V gave up 2 bases and J gave up 5 bases, with 6 bases separating them. CDR3 sequence: CASSLRGETQYF. The CDR3 DNA reads as TGTGCCAGCAGCTTACGCGGGGAGACCCAGTACTTC.

This chain joins TRBV7-9 and TRBJ2-2; 7 positions agree with TRBD1. Looked up from germline, CDR1 is SEHNR and CDR2 is FQNEAQ (reference sequence). With V trimmed by 5 bases and J by 0 bases, 6 bases remained unmatched. The CDR3 loop spans 16 amino acids. For the CDR3, the DNA is TGTGCCAGCAGCCTTGACAGGGCCTCGAACACCGGGGAGCTGTTTTTT. Its protein is CASSLDRASNTGELFF.